These 9 T cell receptor beta chains originate from one sample sequenced in a study of tumor-infiltrating lymphocytes in primary liver carcinoma. It was from about 20-30 mg of unsorted bulk tissue that RNA and DNA were co-extracted. Synthesis of TCR beta cDNA was carried out from 500 ng total RNA with a constant-region primer. Libraries of TCR beta came from three nested multiplex PCR rounds with slightly modified ARM-PCR. Each of the first two PCR rounds ran nine to ten cycles with TRBV1-TRBV30 forward and C-beta reverse primers. TCRdb recomputed calls from the multiplex PCR reads with MiXCR, one row per CDR3 protein. This table has roughly 120,000 distinct CDR3 sequences, 55% to 65% appearing once. Sequencing used liver tumor tissue from sampling region 1. Indicated subset: tumor region T1, superior pole. Receptors were obtained from a woman between 55 and 75 years old with primary liver carcinoma and hepatitis B virus infection.

There are a few counts of this clonotype. The rearrangement uses TRBV6-5 and TRBJ2-1; 10 nucleotides align to TRBD2. The CDR3 loop spans 15 amino acids. After removal of 6 bases from V and 2 bases from J, the junction contained 4 bases not matched to a gene. In germline, CDR1 is MNHEY, CDR2 SVGAGI. In DNA, the CDR3 is TGTGCCAGCAGACGGACTAGCGGAGCCTACAATGAGCAGTTCTTC. Its protein is CASRRTSGAYNEQFF.

With respect to this clonotype: A read error may produce the germline difference seen at one junction end. This chain uses TRBV6-6 with TRBJ1-1; D is unclear. The CDR3 length is 13 residues. Germline CDR1 reads MNHNY; CDR2 reads SVGAGI (reference sequence). CDR3 nucleotide sequence: TGTGCCAGCAGCATGTCAGGATACACTGAAACTTTCTTT. Translating gives CASSMSGYTETFF.

As regards this clonotype: A much larger clone differs from this one at a single base, so this may be a read error. This chain links TRBV7-9 with TRBJ2-5; TRBD1 is a possible D gene (5 bases). Germline assignment: CDR1 SEHNR and CDR2 FQNEAQ (reference sequence). This CDR3 has 16 residues. CDR3 protein: CASSLGSGLEKEIQYF. DNA of the CDR3: TGTGCCAGCAGCTTAGGGTCAGGGCTAGAGAAAGAGATCCAGTACTTC. The variable domain in full, completed from reference TRBV7-9 and TRBJ2-5, reads DTGVSQNPRHKITKRGQNVTFRCDPISEHNRLYWYRQTLGQGPEFLTYFQNEAQLEKSRLLSDRFSAERPKGSFSTLEIQRTEQGDSAMYLCASSLGSGLEKEIQYFGPGTRLLVL.

About this clonotype: The junction and the germline gene differ at one end; a read error may be behind it. This chain connects TRBV11-2 to TRBJ2-7; D is uncertain. The CDR3 runs to 13 residues. Germline CDR1 and CDR2: SGHAT and FQNNGV. The CDR3 coding sequence is TGTGCCAGCGGCTTAGATATTAAGGCCACCCAGTACTTC. As protein: CASGLDIKATQYF.

As regards this clonotype: Mismatch with germline at one junction end may stem from a read error. V gene TRBV5-4 combines with J gene TRBJ2-3; D may be TRBD1 (6 bases). The CDR3 is 15 residues long. Germline V gene data show CDR1 as SGHNT and CDR2 as YYREEE (reference sequence). The CDR3: CACSLDSKSTDTQYF. CDR3 nucleotide sequence: TGTGCCTGCAGCTTGGACAGTAAATCCACAGATACACAGTATTTT.

The chain links TRBV11-1 to TRBJ2-4, with a tentative D call TRBD2 (5 bases). Germline values: CDR1 SGHAT, CDR2 FQDESV (reference sequence). V lost 2 bases and J lost 7, with 15 bases in between. The CDR3 extends over 15 amino acids. The CDR3 region is CASSLTAGQMNIQYF. The CDR3 DNA is TGTGCCAGCAGCTTAACCGCGGGTCAAATGAACATTCAGTACTTC.

About this clonotype: At one of its ends the junction is not consistent with the germline gene, which may arise from a read error. The chain is built from TRBV11-3 and TRBJ2-1, with a tentative D call TRBD2 (7 bases). Germline CDR1 and CDR2: SGHNT and YENEEA. The CDR3 spans 17 residues. CDR3 amino acids: CAGSSRGARTMGNEPFF. The CDR3 region has the DNA TGTGCCGGCAGCTCCCGGGGGGCGCGGACTATGGGCAATGAGCCGTTCTTC.

This sequence joins TRBV7-8 and TRBJ2-1, with 11 bases lining up with TRBD2. CDR1 is SGHVS, CDR2 FQNEAQ, per germline. The junction had 8 bases not matched to a gene; V was cut back by 1 base and J by 12 bases. This CDR3 is 15 amino acids long. CDR3 DNA: TGTGCCAGCAGCTTAGAGGCTAGCGGGAGGTTTGTGCAGTTCTTC. Protein sequence: CASSLEASGRFVQFF. Full variable domain (missing parts from reference TRBV7-8 and TRBJ2-1): GAGVSQSPRYKVAKRGQDVALRCDPISGHVSLFWYQQALGQGPEFLTYFQNEAQLDKSGLPSDRFFAERPEGSVSTLKIQRTQQEDSAVYLCASSLEASGRFVQFFGPGTRLTVL.

To note about this clonotype: One base away lies a much larger clone, so this may be a sequencing read error. The chain is built from TRBV12-3 or TRBV12-4 and TRBJ2-1; possible D gene TRBD2, 6 bases. The CDR3 sequence is 19 residues long. The CDR3 DNA reads TGTGCCAGCAGTTCCTCTCGCGGGGCGCGGAGGACCTCCTGCAATGAGCAGTTCTTC. Translating it yields CASSSSRGARRTSCNEQFF.